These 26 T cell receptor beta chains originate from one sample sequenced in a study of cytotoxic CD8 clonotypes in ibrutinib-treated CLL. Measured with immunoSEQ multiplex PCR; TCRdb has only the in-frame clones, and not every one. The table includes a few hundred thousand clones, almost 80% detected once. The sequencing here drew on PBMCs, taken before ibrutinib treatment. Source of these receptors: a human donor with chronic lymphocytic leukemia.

The CDR3 region is CSVEFRAPRGLTYGYTF. The CDR3 DNA is TGCAGCGTTGAGTTCAGGGCTCCCAGGGGGCTCACCTATGGCTACACCTTC. The chain links TRBV29-1 to TRBJ1-2; 8 nucleotides match TRBD1. The junction had 16 bases not matched to a gene; V was cut back by 3 bases and J by 4 bases. CDR3 size: 17 residues. Germline lookup yields CDR1 SQVTM and CDR2 ANQGSEA.

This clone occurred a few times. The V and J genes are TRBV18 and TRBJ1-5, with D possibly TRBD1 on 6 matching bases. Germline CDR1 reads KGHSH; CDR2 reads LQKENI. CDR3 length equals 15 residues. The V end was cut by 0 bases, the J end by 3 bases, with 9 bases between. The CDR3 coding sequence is TGTGCCAGCTCACCACCTGGACAGCCCAATCAGCCCCAGCATTTT. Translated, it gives CASSPPGQPNQPQHF.

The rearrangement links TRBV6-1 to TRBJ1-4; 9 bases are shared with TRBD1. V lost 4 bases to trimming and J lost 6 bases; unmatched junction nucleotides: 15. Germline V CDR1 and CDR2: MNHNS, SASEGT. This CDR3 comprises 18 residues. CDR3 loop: CASSVTPGQGRSDEKLFF. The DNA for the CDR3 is TGTGCCAGCAGTGTAACCCCGGGACAGGGTCGATCGGATGAAAAACTGTTTTTT.

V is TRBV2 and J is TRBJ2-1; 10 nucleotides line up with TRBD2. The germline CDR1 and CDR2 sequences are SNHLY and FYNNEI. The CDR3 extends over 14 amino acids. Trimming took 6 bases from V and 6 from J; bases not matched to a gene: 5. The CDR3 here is CASSGRTSGNEQFF. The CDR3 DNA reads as TGTGCCAGCAGCGGGAGGACTAGCGGCAATGAGCAGTTCTTC.

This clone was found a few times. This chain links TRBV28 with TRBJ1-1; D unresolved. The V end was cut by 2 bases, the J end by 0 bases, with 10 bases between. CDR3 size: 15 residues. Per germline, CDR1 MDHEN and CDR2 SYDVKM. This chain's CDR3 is CASSLRANMNTEAFF. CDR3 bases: TGTGCCAGCAGTTTAAGGGCAAACATGAACACTGAAGCTTTCTTT.

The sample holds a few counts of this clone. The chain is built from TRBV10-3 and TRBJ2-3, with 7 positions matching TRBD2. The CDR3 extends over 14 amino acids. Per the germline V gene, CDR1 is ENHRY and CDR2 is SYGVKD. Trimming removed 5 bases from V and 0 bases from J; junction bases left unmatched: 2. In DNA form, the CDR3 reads TGTGCCATCAGTACGCGGGAGAGCACAGATACGCAGTATTTT. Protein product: CAISTRESTDTQYF.

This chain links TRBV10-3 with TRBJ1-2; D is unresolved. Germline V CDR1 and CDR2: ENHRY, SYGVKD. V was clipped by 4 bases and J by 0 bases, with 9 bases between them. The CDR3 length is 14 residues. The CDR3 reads CAISGVRTNYGYTF. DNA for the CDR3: TGTGCCATCAGTGGTGTCCGAACTAACTATGGCTACACCTTC.

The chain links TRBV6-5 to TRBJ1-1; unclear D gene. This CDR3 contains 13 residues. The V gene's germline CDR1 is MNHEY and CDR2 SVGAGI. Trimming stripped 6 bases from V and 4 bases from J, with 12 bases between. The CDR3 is CASRKDVFTEAFF. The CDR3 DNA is TGTGCCAGCAGGAAGGACGTTTTCACTGAAGCTTTCTTT.

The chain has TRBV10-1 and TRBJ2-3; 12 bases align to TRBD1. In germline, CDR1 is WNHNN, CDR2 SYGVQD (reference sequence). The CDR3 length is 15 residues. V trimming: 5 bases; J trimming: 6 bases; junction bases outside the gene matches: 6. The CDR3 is CASSRDRGRLDTQYF. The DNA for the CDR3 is TGCGCCAGCAGTAGGGACAGGGGGCGATTGGATACGCAGTATTTT.

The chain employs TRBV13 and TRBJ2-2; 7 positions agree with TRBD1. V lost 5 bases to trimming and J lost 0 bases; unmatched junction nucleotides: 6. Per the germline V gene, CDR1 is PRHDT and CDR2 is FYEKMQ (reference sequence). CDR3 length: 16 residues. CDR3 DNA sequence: TGTGCCAGCAGCGCAGCGACAGGGACGAACACCGGGGAGCTGTTTTTT. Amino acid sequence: CASSAATGTNTGELFF. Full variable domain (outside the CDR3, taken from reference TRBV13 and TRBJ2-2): AAGVIQSPRHLIKEKRETATLKCYPIPRHDTVYWYQQGPGQDPQFLISFYEKMQSDKGSIPDRFSAQQFSDYHSELNMSSLELGDSALYFCASSAATGTNTGELFFGEGSRLTVL.

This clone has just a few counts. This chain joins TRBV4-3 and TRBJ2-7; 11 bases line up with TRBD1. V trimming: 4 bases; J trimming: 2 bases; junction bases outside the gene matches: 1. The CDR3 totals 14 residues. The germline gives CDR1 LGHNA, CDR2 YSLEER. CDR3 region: CASSRGQGAYEQYF. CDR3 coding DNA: TGCGCCAGCAGCCGGGGACAGGGGGCCTACGAGCAGTACTTC.

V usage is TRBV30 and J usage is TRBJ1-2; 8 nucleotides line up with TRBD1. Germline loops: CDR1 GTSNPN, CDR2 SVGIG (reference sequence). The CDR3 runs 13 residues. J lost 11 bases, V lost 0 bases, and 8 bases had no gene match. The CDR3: CAWSVGQGFGYTF. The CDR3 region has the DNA TGTGCCTGGAGTGTAGGACAGGGTTTTGGTTACACCTTC.

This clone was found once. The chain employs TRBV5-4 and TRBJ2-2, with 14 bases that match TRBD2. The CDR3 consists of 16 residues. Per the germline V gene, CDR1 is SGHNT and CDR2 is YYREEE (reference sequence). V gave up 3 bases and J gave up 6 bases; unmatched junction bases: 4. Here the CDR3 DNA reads TGTGCCAGCAGCTCCGGGACTAGCGGGAGTGCCGGGGAGCTGTTTTTT. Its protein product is CASSSGTSGSAGELFF.

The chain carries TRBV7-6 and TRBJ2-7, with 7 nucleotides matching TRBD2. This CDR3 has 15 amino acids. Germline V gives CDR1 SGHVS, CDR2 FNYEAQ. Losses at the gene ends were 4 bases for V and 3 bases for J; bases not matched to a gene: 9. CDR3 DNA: TGTGCCAGCAGCTCGAGAGCGGGACTACTCTACGAGCAGTACTTC. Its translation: CASSSRAGLLYEQYF.

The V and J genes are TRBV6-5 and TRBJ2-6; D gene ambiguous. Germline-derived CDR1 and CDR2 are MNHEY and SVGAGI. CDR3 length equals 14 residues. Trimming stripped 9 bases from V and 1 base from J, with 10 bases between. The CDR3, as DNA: TGTGCCAGTTTAGGTCTATCTGGGGCCAACGTCCTGACTTTC. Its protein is CASLGLSGANVLTF.

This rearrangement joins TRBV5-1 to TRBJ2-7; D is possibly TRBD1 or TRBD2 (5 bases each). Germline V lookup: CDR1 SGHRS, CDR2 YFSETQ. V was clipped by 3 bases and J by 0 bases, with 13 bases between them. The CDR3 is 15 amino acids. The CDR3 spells CASSSGGTSSYEQYF. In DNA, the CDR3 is TGCGCCAGCAGCTCTGGGGGTACGAGCTCCTACGAGCAGTACTTC.

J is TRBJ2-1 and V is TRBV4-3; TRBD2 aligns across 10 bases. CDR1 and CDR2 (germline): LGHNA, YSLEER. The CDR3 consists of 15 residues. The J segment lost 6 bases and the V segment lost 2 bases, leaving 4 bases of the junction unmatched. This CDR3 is CASSQQREGGNEQFF. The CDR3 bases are TGCGCCAGCAGCCAACAGCGGGAGGGGGGCAATGAGCAGTTCTTC.

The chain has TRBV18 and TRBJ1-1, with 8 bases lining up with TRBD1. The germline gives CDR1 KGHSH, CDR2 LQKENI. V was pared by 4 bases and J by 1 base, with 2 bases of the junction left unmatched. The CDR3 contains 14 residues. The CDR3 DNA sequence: TGTGCCAGCTCACACGACAGGGGGAACACTGAAGCTTTCTTT. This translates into CASSHDRGNTEAFF.

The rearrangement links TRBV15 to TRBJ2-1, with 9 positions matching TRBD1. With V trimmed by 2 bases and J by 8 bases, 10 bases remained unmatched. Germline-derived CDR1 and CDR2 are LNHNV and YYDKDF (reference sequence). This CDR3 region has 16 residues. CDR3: CATSRSGQGRSDEQFF. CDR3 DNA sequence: TGTGCCACCAGCAGATCAGGACAGGGGCGCTCGGATGAGCAGTTCTTC.

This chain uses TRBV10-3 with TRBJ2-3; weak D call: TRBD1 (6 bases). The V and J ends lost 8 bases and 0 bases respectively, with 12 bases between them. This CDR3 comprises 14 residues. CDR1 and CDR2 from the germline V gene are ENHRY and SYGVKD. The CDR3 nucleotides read TGTGCCATCGGGTGGACAGACAGCACAGATACGCAGTATTTT. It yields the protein CAIGWTDSTDTQYF.

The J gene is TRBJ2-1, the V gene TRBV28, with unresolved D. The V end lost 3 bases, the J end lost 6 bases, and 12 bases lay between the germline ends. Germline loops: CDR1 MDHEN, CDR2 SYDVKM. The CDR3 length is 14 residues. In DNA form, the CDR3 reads TGTGCCAGCAGTTTCCACGAGGTTCTCAATGAGCAGTTCTTC. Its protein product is CASSFHEVLNEQFF.

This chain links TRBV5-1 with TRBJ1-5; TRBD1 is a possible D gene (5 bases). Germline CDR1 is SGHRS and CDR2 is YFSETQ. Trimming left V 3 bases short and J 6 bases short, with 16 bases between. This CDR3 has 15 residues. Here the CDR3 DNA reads TGCGCCAGCAGCTCCGACGCGGGGGGAGGTCAGCCCCAGCATTTT. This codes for CASSSDAGGGQPQHF.

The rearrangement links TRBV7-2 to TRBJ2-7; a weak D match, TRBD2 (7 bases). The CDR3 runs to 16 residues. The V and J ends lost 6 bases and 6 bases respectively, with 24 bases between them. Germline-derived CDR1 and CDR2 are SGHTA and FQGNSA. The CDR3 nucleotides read TGTGCCAGCAGACCTCCGGGGGGCGGGAGTATTGGCGAGCAGTACTTC. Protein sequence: CASRPPGGGSIGEQYF.

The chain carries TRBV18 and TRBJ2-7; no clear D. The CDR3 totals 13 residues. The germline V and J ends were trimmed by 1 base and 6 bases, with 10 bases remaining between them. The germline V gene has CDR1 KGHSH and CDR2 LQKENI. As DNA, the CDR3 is TGTGCCAGCTCACCACAGTTAACAAGCGAGCAGTACTTC. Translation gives CASSPQLTSEQYF.

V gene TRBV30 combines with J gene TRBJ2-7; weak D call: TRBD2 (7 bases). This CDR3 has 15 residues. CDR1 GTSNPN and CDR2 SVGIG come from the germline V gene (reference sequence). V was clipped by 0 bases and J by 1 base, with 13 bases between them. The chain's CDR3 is CAWSVGGGLSYEQYF. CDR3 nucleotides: TGTGCCTGGAGTGTAGGGGGGGGACTTTCCTACGAGCAGTACTTC.

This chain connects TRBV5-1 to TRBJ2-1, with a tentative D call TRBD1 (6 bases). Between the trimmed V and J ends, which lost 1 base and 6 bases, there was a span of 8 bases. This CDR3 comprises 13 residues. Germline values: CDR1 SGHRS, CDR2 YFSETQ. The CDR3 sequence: CASSLPDSNEQFF. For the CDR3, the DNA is TGCGCCAGCAGCTTGCCGGACAGCAATGAGCAGTTCTTC.